These 20 T cell receptor beta chains came from one sample sequenced in a study of shared clonotypes between healthy human individuals. Produced via immunoSEQ multiplex PCR; TCRdb's table is partial and in-frame only. The sample records around 200,000 clones, approximately 70% being singletons. Sequencing was done on a sample of memory CD4+ T cells sorted from blood. Subset given: CD45RA-negative fraction. All receptors come from a man aged 25-45 years in good health.

The V and J genes are TRBV5-5 and TRBJ1-1; 7 bases line up with TRBD1. V lost 2 bases to trimming and J lost 1 base; unmatched junction nucleotides: 11. CDR3 size: 17 residues. The germline V gene has CDR1 SGHKS and CDR2 YYEKEE (reference sequence). The CDR3 protein is CASSFFPGTAGNTEAFF. CDR3 in DNA: TGTGCCAGCAGCTTTTTCCCCGGGACAGCAGGGAACACTGAAGCTTTCTTT.

The CDR3 reads CASGVGSSRNTGELFF. DNA of the CDR3: TGTGCCAGCGGCGTGGGGAGTAGTAGAAACACCGGGGAGCTGTTTTTT. The rearrangement joins TRBV11-2 to TRBJ2-2, with D perhaps matching TRBD2 (5 bases). V shed 8 bases and J shed 2 bases, with 18 bases lying between them. The CDR3 has 16 amino acids. Germline CDR1 SGHAT, CDR2 FQNNGV.

This clone was observed a handful of times. The chain couples TRBV2 to TRBJ2-3; 9 positions agree with TRBD2. The CDR3 covers 13 residues. J lost 3 bases, V lost 5 bases, and 0 bases had no gene match. CDR1 is SNHLY, CDR2 FYNNEI, per germline. CDR3 residues: CASSSGRTDTQYF. The DNA for the CDR3 is TGTGCCAGCAGTAGCGGGAGGACAGATACGCAGTATTTT.

The V call is TRBV6-5, the J call TRBJ1-5, with D perhaps TRBD1 (6 bases). This CDR3 region has 15 residues. Germline CDR1 and CDR2: MNHEY and SVGAGI. V was shortened by 1 base and J by 2 bases, with 9 bases between the two germline ends. The CDR3 nucleotides are TGTGCCAGCAGTTACTTAGGGGGGCGCAATCAGCCCCAGCATTTT. Translated, it gives CASSYLGGRNQPQHF.

The V call is TRBV6-5, the J call TRBJ1-4, with D unresolved. This CDR3 spans 16 amino acids. Germline V lookup: CDR1 MNHEY, CDR2 SVGAGI. Trimming shortened V by 3 bases and J by 5 bases, and 16 bases separated the two germline ends. CDR3 in DNA: TGTGCCAGCAGTTATTCGGGGTTGTGGCCGAATGAAAAACTGTTTTTT. Its protein is CASSYSGLWPNEKLFF.

The chain recombines TRBV5-1 with TRBJ1-1, with 12 bases lining up with TRBD1. Germline V gene sequence: CDR1 SGHRS, CDR2 YFSETQ. J gave up 0 bases and V 0 bases, and 3 bases lay outside the gene matches. The CDR3 contains 17 residues. The CDR3 DNA sequence: TGCGCCAGCAGCTTGGGGGGACAGGGGGCCATGAACACTGAAGCTTTCTTT. It codes for CASSLGGQGAMNTEAFF.

The chain uses TRBV7-2 and TRBJ2-5; D might be TRBD2 (6 bases). Looked up from germline, CDR1 is SGHTA and CDR2 is FQGNSA. The CDR3 runs 14 residues. V dropped 1 base and J dropped 7 bases, with 13 bases sitting between them. The CDR3 DNA follows: TGTGCCAGCAGCTTAGGGCGGGATCAGGGGACCCAGTACTTC. This encodes CASSLGRDQGTQYF.

The rearrangement uses TRBV5-5 and TRBJ2-7; TRBD1 might be the D (5 bases). Germline-derived CDR1 and CDR2 are SGHKS and YYEKEE (reference sequence). This CDR3 comprises 17 residues. V was clipped by 2 bases and J by 3 bases, with 21 bases between them. CDR3 nucleotide sequence: TGTGCCAGCAGCTTAAATCAGTCGTTTAGGGGTTTCTACGAGCAGTACTTC. Its protein product is CASSLNQSFRGFYEQYF.

CDR3 region: CASSVEQIGTDTQYF. The CDR3 region has the DNA TGTGCCAGCAGCGTAGAACAAATAGGCACAGATACGCAGTATTTT. The chain combines TRBV9 with TRBJ2-3; D not resolved. Between the trimmed V and J ends, which lost 0 bases and 1 base, there was a span of 9 bases. In germline, CDR1 is SGDLS, CDR2 YYNGEE. CDR3 length: 15 amino acids.

J is TRBJ2-3 and V is TRBV7-9; 12 positions agree with TRBD2. The germline V gene encodes CDR1 SEHNR and CDR2 FQNEAQ (reference sequence). V lost 1 base, J lost 8 bases, and 13 bases stayed unmatched. The CDR3 totals 18 residues. The CDR3 sequence: CASSLGGLAGSGLGTQYF. The DNA of the CDR3 is TGTGCCAGCAGCTTAGGGGGACTAGCGGGCTCCGGGCTCGGTACGCAGTATTTT.

The chain couples TRBV27 to TRBJ2-5, with a possible D match to TRBD2 (6 bases). The V end lost 0 bases, the J end lost 1 base, and 9 bases lay between the germline ends. The CDR3 is made up of 15 amino acids. Germline CDR1 is MNHEY and CDR2 is SMNVEV (reference sequence). CDR3 sequence (DNA): TGTGCCAGCAGTTTATCGCTGGGGGGCCAAGAGACCCAGTACTTC. Residues: CASSLSLGGQETQYF.

A few counts support this clone. A much larger clone is a single base away; this may be a read error. At the DNA level, this CDR3 is encoded by other sequences in the same sample as well. The V and J genes are TRBV7-2 and TRBJ2-7; D is ambiguous. Germline V gives CDR1 SGHTA, CDR2 FQGNSA. The CDR3 has 13 residues. The V end lost 1 base, the J end lost 4 bases, and 8 bases lay between the germline ends. CDR3 in DNA: TGTGCCAGCAGCTTAGAGGCGGAATACGAGCAGTACTTC. This encodes CASSLEAEYEQYF.

The CDR3: CASSSTVGYGYTF. CDR3 nucleotides: TGTGCCAGCAGCTCCACTGTGGGCTATGGCTACACCTTC. The chain joins TRBV5-8 to TRBJ1-2, with unresolved D. V dropped 3 bases and J dropped 4 bases, with 10 bases sitting between them. This CDR3 is 13 amino acids long. Germline V CDR1 and CDR2: SGHTS, YDEGEE.

The V gene is TRBV4-1, the J gene TRBJ2-1; D unresolved. From germline, CDR1 is MGHRA and CDR2 YSYEKL. V was shortened by 3 bases and J by 3 bases, with 3 bases between the two germline ends. The CDR3 is 12 residues long. The CDR3 sequence is CASSHSYNEQFF. DNA for the CDR3: TGCGCCAGCAGCCACAGCTACAATGAGCAGTTCTTC.

This sequence joins TRBV27 and TRBJ2-7; D tentatively fits TRBD1 or TRBD2 (7 bases each). The CDR3 runs to 16 residues. Trimming took 0 bases from V and 4 from J, leaving 16 bases between them. Germline V CDR1 and CDR2: MNHEY, SMNVEV (reference sequence). The CDR3 DNA is TGTGCCAGCAGTTTATCGGGGAGGGGGCAGCGTTACGAGCAGTACTTC. This gives the protein CASSLSGRGQRYEQYF.

This chain joins TRBV9 and TRBJ2-1, with TRBD1 matching over 7 bases. Germline V lookup: CDR1 SGDLS, CDR2 YYNGEE. The CDR3 covers 15 residues. V lost 4 bases to trimming and J lost 1 base; unmatched junction nucleotides: 5. The chain's CDR3 is CASSPGTVSYNEQFF. DNA for the CDR3: TGTGCCAGCAGCCCCGGGACAGTTTCCTACAATGAGCAGTTCTTC.

The chain combines TRBV9 with TRBJ2-7, with 7 bases aligning to TRBD2. The CDR3 runs 15 residues. In germline, CDR1 is SGDLS, CDR2 YYNGEE. V shed 3 bases and J 4 bases; nucleotides not matched to a gene: 10. CDR3 coding DNA: TGTGCCAGCAGCGGAAGCGGGACTGGGGTGTACGAGCAGTACTTC. Translating gives CASSGSGTGVYEQYF. The full variable domain, its missing parts supplied by reference TRBV9 and TRBJ2-7, is DSGVTQTPKHLITATGQRVTLRCSPRSGDLSVYWYQQSLDQGLQFLIQYYNGEERAKGNILERFSAQQFPDLHSELNLSSLELGDSALYFCASSGSGTGVYEQYFGPGTRLTVT.

The V gene is TRBV18, the J gene TRBJ2-7; possible D gene TRBD2, 6 bases. The CDR3 sequence is 18 residues long. V lost 4 bases and J 7 bases, leaving 29 bases between the germline ends. Germline assignment: CDR1 KGHSH and CDR2 LQKENI. CDR3 region: CASSLKGTPGGLAREQYF. In nucleotides, the CDR3 is TGTGCCAGCTCACTCAAGGGCACACCCGGGGGACTTGCTCGAGAGCAGTACTTC.

The chain carries TRBV5-8 and TRBJ2-5; 14 bases are shared with TRBD2. This CDR3 spans 15 amino acids. CDR1 is SGHTS and CDR2 is YDEGEE in the germline V gene. The ends lost 4 bases at V and 4 bases at J; junction bases unmatched: 3. CDR3 coding DNA: TGTGCCAGCAGCATCGGACTAGCGGGAGGAGAGACCCAGTACTTC. Residues: CASSIGLAGGETQYF.

The CDR3 bases are TGCAGCGTTGGCGTAGCGGCATCTGAGCAGTTCTTC. It codes for CSVGVAASEQFF. This chain connects TRBV29-1 to TRBJ2-1, with D perhaps TRBD2 (6 bases). V shed 4 bases and J shed 9 bases, with 13 bases lying between them. The germline gives CDR1 SQVTM, CDR2 ANQGSEA. This CDR3 contains 12 residues.